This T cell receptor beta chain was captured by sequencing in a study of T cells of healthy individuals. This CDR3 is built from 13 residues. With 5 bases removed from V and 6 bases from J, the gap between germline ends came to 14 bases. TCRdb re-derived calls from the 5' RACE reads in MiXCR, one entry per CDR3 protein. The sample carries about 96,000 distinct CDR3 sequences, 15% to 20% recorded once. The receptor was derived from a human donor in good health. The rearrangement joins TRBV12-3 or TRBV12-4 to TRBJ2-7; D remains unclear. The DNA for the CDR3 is TGTGCCAGCAGTCCAGACCGTCCCCGCGAGCAGTACTTC. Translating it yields CASSPDRPREQYF.